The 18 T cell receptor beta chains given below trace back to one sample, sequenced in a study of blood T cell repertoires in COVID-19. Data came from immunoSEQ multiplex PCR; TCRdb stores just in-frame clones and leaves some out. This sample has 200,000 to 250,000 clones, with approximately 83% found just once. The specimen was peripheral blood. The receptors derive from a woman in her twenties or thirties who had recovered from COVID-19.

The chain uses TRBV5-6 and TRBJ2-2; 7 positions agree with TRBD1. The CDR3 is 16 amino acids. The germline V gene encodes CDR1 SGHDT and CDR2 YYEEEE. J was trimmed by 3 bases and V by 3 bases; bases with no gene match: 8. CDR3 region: CASSSDRDYHTGELFF. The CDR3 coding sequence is TGTGCCAGCAGCTCTGACAGGGATTATCACACCGGGGAGCTGTTTTTT.

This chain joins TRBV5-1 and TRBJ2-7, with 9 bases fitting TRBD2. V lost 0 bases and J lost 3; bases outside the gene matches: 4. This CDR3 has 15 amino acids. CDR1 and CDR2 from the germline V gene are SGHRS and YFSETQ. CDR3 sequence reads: CASSLGTSVGYEQYF. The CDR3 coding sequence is TGCGCCAGCAGCTTGGGGACTAGCGTAGGCTACGAGCAGTACTTC.

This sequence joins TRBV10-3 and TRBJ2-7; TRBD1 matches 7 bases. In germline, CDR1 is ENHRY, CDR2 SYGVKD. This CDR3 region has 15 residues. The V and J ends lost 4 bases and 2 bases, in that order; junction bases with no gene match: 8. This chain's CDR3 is CAISVQGQATYEQYF. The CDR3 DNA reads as TGTGCCATCAGTGTACAGGGGCAGGCGACCTACGAGCAGTACTTC.

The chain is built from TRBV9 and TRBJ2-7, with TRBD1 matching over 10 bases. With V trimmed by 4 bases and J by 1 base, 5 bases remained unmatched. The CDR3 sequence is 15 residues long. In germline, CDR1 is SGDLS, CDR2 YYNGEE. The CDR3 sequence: CASSQGTGASYEQYF. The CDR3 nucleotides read TGTGCCAGCAGCCAGGGGACAGGGGCGTCCTACGAGCAGTACTTC. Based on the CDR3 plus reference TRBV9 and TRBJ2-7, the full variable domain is DSGVTQTPKHLITATGQRVTLRCSPRSGDLSVYWYQQSLDQGLQFLIQYYNGEERAKGNILERFSAQQFPDLHSELNLSSLELGDSALYFCASSQGTGASYEQYFGPGTRLTVT.

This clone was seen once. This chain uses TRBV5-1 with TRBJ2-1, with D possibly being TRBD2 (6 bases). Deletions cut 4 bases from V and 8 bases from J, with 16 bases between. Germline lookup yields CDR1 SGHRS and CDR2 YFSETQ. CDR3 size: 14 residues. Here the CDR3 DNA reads TGCGCCAGCAGCCCGGGACTTTTAAGGGATGAGCAGTTCTTC. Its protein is CASSPGLLRDEQFF.

The CDR3 region is CASSRQGTAETQYF. CDR3 nucleotide sequence: TGTGCCAGCAGCCGACAGGGGACCGCAGAGACCCAGTACTTC. The rearrangement joins TRBV3-1 (or the pseudogene TRBV3-2) to TRBJ2-5; TRBD1 aligns across 8 bases. V dropped 4 bases and J dropped 4; count of bases not matched to a gene: 5. The CDR3 sequence is 14 residues long. The germline gives CDR1 LGHDT, CDR2 YNNKEL (reference sequence).

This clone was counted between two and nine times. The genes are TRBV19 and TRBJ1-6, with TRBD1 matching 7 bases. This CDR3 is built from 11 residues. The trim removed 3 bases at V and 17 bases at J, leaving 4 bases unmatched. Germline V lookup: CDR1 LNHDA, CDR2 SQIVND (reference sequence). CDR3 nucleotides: TGTGCCAGTAGTATTGGGACAGCCATCCACTTT. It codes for CASSIGTAIHF.

Here the CDR3 DNA reads TGTGCCAGCAGTACTACAACCGACAGGGGCCAGCCCCAGCATTTT. Its translation is CASSTTTDRGQPQHF. The chain is built from TRBV6-5 and TRBJ1-5, with 8 bases aligning to TRBD1. The CDR3 spans 15 residues. Germline V gene sequence: CDR1 MNHEY, CDR2 SVGAGI. V lost 5 bases and J lost 7; bases outside the gene matches: 10.

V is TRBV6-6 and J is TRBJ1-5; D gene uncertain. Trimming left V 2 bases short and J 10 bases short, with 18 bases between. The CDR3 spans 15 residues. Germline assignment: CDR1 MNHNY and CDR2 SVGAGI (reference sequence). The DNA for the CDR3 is TGTGCCAGCAGTTACGAATTTCCGGAGATCAGACCCCAGCATTTT. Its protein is CASSYEFPEIRPQHF.

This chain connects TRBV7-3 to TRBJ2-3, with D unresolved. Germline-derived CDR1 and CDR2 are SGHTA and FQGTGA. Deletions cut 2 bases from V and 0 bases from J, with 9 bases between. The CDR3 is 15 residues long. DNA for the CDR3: TGTGCCAGCAGCTTAGGCGACTCTAGCACAGATACGCAGTATTTT. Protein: CASSLGDSSTDTQYF.

In DNA, the CDR3 is TGCGCCAGCAGCCCCCTGGTGGGGGCTATTTCCTACAATGAGCAGTTCTTC. This encodes CASSPLVGAISYNEQFF. The J gene is TRBJ2-1, the V gene TRBV4-1; tentatively, D is TRBD1 (6 bases). V was shortened by 4 bases and J by 1 base, with 17 bases between the two germline ends. The CDR3 sequence is 17 residues long. Germline lookup yields CDR1 MGHRA and CDR2 YSYEKL.

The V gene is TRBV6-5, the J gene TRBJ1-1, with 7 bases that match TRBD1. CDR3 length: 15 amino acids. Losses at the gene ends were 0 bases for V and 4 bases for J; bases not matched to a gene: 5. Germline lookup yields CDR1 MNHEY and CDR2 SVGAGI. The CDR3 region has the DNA TGTGCCAGCAGTTACTCTGAGGGGGCGGGCACTGAAGCTTTCTTT. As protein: CASSYSEGAGTEAFF.

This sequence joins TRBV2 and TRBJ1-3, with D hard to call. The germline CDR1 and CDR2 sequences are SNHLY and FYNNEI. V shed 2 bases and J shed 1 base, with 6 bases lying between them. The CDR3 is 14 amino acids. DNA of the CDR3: TGTGCCAGCAGTGAAAGAGGATCTGGAAACACCATATATTTT. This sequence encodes CASSERGSGNTIYF.

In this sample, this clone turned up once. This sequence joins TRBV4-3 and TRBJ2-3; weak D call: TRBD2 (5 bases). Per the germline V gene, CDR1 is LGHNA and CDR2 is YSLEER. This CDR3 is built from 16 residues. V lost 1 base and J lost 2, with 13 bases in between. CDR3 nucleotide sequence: TGCGCCAGCAGCCAAGGGCAGGACGGGGTCACAGATACGCAGTATTTT. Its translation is CASSQGQDGVTDTQYF.

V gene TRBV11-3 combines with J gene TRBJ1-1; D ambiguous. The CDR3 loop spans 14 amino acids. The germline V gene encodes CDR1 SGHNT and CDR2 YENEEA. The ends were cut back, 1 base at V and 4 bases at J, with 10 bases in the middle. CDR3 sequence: CASSLAPEGTEAFF. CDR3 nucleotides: TGTGCCAGCAGCTTAGCGCCTGAGGGCACTGAAGCTTTCTTT.

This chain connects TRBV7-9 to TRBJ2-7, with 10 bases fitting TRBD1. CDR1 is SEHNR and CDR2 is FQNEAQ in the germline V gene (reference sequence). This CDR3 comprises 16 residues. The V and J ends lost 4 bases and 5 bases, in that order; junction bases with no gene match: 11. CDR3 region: CASSSPDRGKGDEQYF. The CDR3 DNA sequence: TGTGCCAGCAGCTCGCCGGACAGGGGGAAAGGCGACGAGCAGTACTTC.

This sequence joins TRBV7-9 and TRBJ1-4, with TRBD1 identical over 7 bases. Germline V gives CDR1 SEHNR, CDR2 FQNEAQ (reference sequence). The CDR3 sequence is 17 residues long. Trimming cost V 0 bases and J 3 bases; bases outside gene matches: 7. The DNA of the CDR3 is TGTGCCAGCAGCTTAGCCCCATGGGACAGCTCTAATGAAAAACTGTTTTTT. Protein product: CASSLAPWDSSNEKLFF. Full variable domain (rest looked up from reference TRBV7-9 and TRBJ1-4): DTGVSQNPRHKITKRGQNVTFRCDPISEHNRLYWYRQTLGQGPEFLTYFQNEAQLEKSRLLSDRFSAERPKGSFSTLEIQRTEQGDSAMYLCASSLAPWDSSNEKLFFGSGTQLSVL.

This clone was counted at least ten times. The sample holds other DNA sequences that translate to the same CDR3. CDR3 loop: CSASIRGSSYNSPLHF. The CDR3 DNA follows: TGCAGTGCTAGTATCCGGGGGAGCTCCTATAATTCACCCCTCCACTTT. The chain couples TRBV20-1 to TRBJ1-6; tentatively, D is TRBD1 (5 bases). The V end was cut by 3 bases, the J end by 0 bases, with 12 bases between. CDR1 is DFQATT and CDR2 is SNEGSKA in the germline V gene (reference sequence). This CDR3 spans 16 amino acids.